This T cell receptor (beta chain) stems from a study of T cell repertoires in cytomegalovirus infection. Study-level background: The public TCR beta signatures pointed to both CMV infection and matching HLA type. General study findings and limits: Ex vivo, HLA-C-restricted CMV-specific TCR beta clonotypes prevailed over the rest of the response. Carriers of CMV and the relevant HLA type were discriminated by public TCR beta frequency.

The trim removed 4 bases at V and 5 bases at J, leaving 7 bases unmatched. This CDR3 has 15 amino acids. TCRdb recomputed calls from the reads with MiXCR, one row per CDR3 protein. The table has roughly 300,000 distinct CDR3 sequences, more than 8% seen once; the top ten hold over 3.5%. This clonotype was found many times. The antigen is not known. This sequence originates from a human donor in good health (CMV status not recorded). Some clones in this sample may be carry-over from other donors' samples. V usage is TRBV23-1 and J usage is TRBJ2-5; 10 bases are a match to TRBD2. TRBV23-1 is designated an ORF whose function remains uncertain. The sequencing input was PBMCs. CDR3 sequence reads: CASSPLAGARETQYF. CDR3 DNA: TGCGCCAGCAGTCCCCTAGCGGGAGCTCGGGAGACCCAGTACTTC.